This record covers a single TCR beta chain. What it binds is not known. At deep level, the assay was performed. Profiling relied on immunoSEQ multiplex PCR, and the TCRdb table lists in-frame clones only, not all of them. Of 2 million to 2.5 million clones in the sample, approximately 94% were seen once. After removal of 2 bases from V and 3 bases from J, the junction contained 15 bases not matched to a gene. Looked up from germline, CDR1 is LNHNV and CDR2 is YYDKDF (reference sequence). CDR3 length equals 19 residues. The healthy adult donors were HIV-negative and reported no recent acute infections or vaccinations. The sample originates from a study of shared clonotypes between healthy human individuals. Study-level points and caveats: A handful of donors showed sharing of about 4.8% of naive CD4 clonotypes.

The specimen was naive CD4+ T cells sorted from blood. Subset indicated: CD45RA+ positively selected. The origin of this receptor is a man between 18 and 29 years old in good health. V usage is TRBV15 and J usage is TRBJ1-2, with 10 bases aligning to TRBD1. The CDR3 nucleotides read TGTGCCACCAGCAGACCTCCCCTCGGGATCGGGACAGGGGACTATGGCTACACCTTC. Its protein is CATSRPPLGIGTGDYGYTF. The full variable domain, with the rest looked up from reference TRBV15 and TRBJ1-2, is DAMVIQNPRYQVTQFGKPVTLSCSQTLNHNVMYWYQQKSSQAPKLLFHYYDKDFNNEADTPDNFQSRRPNTSFCFLDIRSPGLGDTAMYLCATSRPPLGIGTGDYGYTFGSGTRLTVV.